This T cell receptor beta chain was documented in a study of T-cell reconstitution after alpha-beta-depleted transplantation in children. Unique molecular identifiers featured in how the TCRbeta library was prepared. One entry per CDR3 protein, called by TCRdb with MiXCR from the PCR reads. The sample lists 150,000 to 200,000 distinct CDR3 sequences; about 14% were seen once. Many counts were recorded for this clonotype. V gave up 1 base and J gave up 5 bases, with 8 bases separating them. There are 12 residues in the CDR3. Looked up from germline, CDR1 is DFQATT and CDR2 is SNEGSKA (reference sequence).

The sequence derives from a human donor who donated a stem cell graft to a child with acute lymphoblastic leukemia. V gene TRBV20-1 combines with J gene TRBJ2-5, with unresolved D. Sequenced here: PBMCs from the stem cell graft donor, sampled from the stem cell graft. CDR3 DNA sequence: TGCAGTGCTAGAGGCCCTGGGGAGACCCAGTACTTC. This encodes CSARGPGETQYF.